The present T cell receptor beta chain was sequenced within a study of radiotherapy plus CTLA-4 blockade in lung cancer. CTLA-4 blockade with ipilimumab, together with focal radiation, was given to patients with chemo-refractory metastatic non-small-cell lung cancer. Study-wide results and limits: Per reports, early blood T cell clone dynamics, plus interferon-beta, forecast response most strongly.

This CDR3 contains 16 residues. The germline V gene has CDR1 SGHAT and CDR2 FQNNGV. The V end lost 0 bases, the J end lost 1 base, and 12 bases lay between the germline ends. With regard to this clone: Antigen specificity is unknown.

Sequenced by immunoSEQ multiplex PCR; TCRdb stores in-frame clones only, minus some. This sample has fewer than 65,000 clones, with 65% to 80% found just once. The chain couples TRBV11-2 to TRBJ1-1, with D perhaps TRBD1 (5 bases). Material: peripheral blood, obtained from a patient treated with radiotherapy plus ipilimumab. This receptor was identified in a human donor with non-small cell lung cancer whose response to radiotherapy plus ipilimumab could not be evaluated. CDR3: CASSLDLGLANTEAFF. The DNA for the CDR3 is TGTGCCAGCAGCTTAGACCTGGGGCTGGCGAACACTGAAGCTTTCTTT.